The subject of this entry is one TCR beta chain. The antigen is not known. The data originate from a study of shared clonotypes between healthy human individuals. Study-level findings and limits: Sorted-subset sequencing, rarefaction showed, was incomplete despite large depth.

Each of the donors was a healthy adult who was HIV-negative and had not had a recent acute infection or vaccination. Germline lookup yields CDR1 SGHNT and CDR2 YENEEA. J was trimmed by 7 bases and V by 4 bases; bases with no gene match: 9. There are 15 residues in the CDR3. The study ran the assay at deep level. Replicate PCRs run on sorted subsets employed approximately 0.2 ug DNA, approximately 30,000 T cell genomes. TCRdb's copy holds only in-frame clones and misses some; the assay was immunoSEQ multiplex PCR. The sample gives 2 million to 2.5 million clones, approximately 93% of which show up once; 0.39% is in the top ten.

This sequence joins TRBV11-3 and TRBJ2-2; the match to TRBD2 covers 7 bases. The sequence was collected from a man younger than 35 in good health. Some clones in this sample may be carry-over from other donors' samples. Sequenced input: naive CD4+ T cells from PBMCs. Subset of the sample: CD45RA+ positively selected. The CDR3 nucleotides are TGTGCCAGCAGCTCCACAAGCGGGATGGTCGGGGAGCTGTTTTTT. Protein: CASSSTSGMVGELFF.